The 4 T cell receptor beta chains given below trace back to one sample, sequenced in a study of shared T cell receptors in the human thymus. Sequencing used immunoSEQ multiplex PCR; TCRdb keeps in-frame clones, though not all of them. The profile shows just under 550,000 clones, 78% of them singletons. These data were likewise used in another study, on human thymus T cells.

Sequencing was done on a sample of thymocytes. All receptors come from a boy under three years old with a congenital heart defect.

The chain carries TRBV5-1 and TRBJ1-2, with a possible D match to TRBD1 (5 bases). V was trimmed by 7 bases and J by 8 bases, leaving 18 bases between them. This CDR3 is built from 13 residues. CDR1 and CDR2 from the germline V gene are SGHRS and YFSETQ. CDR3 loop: CASGANRLGGYTF. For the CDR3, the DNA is TGCGCCAGCGGAGCCAACAGGCTGGGGGGCTACACCTTC.

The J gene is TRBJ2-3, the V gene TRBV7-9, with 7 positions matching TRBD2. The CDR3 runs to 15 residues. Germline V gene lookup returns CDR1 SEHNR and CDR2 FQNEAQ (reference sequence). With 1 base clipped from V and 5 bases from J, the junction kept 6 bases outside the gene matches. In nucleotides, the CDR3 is TGTGCCAGCAGCTTAGGGGCTCGGGGGGTAGATACGCAGTATTTT. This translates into CASSLGARGVDTQYF.

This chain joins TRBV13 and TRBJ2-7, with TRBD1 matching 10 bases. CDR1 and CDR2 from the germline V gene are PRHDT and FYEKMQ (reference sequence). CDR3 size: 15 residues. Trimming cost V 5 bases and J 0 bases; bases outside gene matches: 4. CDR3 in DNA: TGTGCCAGCAGCGGGACAGGGGCGGACTCCTACGAGCAGTACTTC. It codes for CASSGTGADSYEQYF.

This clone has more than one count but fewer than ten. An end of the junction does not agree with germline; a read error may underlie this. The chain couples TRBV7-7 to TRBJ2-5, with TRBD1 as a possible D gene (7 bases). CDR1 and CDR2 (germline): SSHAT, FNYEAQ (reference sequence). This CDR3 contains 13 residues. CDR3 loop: CASSPRGVETQYF. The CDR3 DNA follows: TGTGCTAGCAGCCCCAGGGGGGTTGAGACCCAGTACTTC.